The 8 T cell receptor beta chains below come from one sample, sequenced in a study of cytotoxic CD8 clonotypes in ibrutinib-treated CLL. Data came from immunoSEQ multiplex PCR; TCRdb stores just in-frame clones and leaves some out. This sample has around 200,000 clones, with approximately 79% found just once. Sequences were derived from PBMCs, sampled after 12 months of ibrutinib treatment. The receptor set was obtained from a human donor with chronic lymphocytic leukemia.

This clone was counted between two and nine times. The CDR3 is CASSLVGTPYGYTF. The DNA for the CDR3 is TGCGCCAGCAGCCTGGTCGGGACACCCTATGGCTACACCTTC. V and J are TRBV4-1 and TRBJ1-2; TRBD1 is a possible D gene (6 bases). Germline V gene data show CDR1 as MGHRA and CDR2 as YSYEKL. V shed 4 bases and J shed 4 bases, with 13 bases lying between them. CDR3 size: 14 residues.

DNA for the CDR3: TGTGCCAGCAGCTTAGACCCACGACAGGGCTACGAGCAGTACTTC. Translated, it gives CASSLDPRQGYEQYF. The genes are TRBV7-8 and TRBJ2-7, with 7 bases matching TRBD1. This CDR3 comprises 15 residues. The V and J ends lost 1 base and 3 bases, in that order; junction bases with no gene match: 6. Germline-derived CDR1 and CDR2 are SGHVS and FQNEAQ.

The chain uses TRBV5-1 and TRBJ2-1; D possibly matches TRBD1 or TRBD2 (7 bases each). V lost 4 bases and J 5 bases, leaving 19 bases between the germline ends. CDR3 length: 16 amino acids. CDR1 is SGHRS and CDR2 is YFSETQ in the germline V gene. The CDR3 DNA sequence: TGCGCCAGCAGCCCAAGTGGGAGGGGGCCAAACAATGAGCAGTTCTTC. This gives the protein CASSPSGRGPNNEQFF. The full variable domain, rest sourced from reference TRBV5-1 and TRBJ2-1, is KAGVTQTPRYLIKTRGQQVTLSCSPISGHRSVSWYQQTPGQGLQFLFEYFSETQRNKGNFPGRFSGRQFSNSRSEMNVSTLELGDSALYLCASSPSGRGPNNEQFFGPGTRLTVL.

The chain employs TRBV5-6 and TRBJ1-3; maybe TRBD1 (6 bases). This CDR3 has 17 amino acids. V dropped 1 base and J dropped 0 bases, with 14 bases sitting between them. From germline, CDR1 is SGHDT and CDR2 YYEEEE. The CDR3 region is CASSLLGQTSSGNTIYF. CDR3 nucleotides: TGTGCCAGCAGCTTGCTAGGACAGACTAGCTCTGGAAACACCATATATTTT.

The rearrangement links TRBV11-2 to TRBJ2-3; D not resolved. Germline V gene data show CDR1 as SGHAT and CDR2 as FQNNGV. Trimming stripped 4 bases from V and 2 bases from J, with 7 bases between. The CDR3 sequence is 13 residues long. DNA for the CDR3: TGTGCCAGCAGCTCGCAGAACACAGATACGCAGTATTTT. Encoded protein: CASSSQNTDTQYF.

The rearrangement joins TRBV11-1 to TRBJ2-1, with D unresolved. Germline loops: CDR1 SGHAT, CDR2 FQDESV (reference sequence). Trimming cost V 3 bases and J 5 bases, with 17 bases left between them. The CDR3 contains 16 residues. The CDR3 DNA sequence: TGTGCCAGCAGCTTGGGTGTCTTTGAGTCCGACAATGAGCAGTTCTTC. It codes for CASSLGVFESDNEQFF.

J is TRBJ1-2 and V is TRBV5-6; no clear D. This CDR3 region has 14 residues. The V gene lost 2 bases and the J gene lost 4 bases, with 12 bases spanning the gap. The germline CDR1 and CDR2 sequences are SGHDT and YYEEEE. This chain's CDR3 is CASSLSLGPYGYTF. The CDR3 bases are TGTGCCAGCAGCTTATCCCTCGGGCCCTATGGCTACACCTTC.

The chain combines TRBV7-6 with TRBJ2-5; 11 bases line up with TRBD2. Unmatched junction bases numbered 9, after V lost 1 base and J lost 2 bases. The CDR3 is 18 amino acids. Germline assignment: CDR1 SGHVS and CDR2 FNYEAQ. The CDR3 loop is CASSLEWLAGGAQETQYF. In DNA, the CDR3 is TGTGCCAGCAGCTTAGAGTGGCTAGCGGGGGGAGCACAAGAGACCCAGTACTTC.